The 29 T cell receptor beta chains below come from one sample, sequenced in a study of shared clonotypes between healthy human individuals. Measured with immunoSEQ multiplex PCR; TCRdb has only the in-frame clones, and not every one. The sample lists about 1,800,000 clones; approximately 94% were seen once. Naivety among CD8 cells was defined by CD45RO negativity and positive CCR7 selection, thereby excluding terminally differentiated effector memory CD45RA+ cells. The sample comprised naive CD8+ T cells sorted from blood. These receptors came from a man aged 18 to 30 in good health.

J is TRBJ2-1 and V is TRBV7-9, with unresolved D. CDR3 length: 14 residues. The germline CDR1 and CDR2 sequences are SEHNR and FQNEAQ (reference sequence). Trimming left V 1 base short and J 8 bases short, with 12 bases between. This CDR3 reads CASSLDYQAYEQFF. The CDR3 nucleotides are TGTGCCAGCAGCTTAGATTACCAGGCATATGAGCAGTTCTTC. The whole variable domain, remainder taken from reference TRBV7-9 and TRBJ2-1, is DTGVSQNPRHKITKRGQNVTFRCDPISEHNRLYWYRQTLGQGPEFLTYFQNEAQLEKSRLLSDRFSAERPKGSFSTLEIQRTEQGDSAMYLCASSLDYQAYEQFFGPGTRLTVL.

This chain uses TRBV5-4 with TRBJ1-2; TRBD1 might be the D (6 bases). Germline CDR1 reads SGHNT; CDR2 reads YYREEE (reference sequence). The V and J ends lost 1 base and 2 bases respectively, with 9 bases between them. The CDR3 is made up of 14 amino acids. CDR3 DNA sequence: TGTGCCAGCAGCTTGATGGGGGCCAACTATGGCTACACCTTC. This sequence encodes CASSLMGANYGYTF.

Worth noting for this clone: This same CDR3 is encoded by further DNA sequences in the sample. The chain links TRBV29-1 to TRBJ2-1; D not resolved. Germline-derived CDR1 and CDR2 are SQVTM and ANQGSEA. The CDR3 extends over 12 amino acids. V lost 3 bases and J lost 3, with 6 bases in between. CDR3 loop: CSVEQDYNEQFF. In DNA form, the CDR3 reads TGCAGCGTTGAGCAGGACTACAATGAGCAGTTCTTC.

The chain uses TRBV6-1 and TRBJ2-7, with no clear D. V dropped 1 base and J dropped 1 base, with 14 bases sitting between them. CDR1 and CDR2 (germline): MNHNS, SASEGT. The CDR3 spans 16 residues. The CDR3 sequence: CASSEEVGSLSYEQYF. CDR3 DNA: TGTGCCAGCAGTGAAGAAGTGGGTTCGTTATCCTACGAGCAGTACTTC.

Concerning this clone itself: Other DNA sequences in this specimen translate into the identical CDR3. CDR3 protein: CASSLVAASYEQYF. CDR3 coding DNA: TGTGCCAGCAGCTTAGTTGCAGCCTCCTACGAGCAGTACTTC. This chain uses TRBV7-9 with TRBJ2-7, with D unclear. CDR3 length: 14 amino acids. Trimming took 1 base from V and 0 from J, leaving 7 bases between them. Germline V lookup: CDR1 SEHNR, CDR2 FQNEAQ (reference sequence).

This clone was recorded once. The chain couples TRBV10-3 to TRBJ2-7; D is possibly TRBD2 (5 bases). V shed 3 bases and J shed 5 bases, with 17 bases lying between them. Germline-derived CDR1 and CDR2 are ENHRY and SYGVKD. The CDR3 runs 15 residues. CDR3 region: CAISDSAHLGDEQYF. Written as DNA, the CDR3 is TGTGCCATCAGTGATTCAGCCCACCTCGGGGACGAGCAGTACTTC.

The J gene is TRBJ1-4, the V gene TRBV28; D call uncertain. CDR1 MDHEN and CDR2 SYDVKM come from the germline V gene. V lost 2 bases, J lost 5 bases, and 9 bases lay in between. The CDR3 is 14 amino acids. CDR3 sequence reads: CASSLKVNNEKLFF. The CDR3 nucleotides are TGTGCCAGCAGTTTAAAGGTGAACAATGAAAAACTGTTTTTT.

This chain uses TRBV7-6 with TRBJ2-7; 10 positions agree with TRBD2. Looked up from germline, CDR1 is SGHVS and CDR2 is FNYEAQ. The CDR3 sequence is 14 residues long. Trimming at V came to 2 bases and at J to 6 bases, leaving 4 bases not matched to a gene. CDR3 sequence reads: CASSLLGTSVEQYF. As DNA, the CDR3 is TGTGCCAGCAGCTTACTCGGGACTAGCGTCGAGCAGTACTTC.

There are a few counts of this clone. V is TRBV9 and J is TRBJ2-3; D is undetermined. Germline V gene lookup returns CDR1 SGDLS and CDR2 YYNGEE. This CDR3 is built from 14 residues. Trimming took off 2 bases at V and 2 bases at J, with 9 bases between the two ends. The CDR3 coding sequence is TGTGCCAGCAGCGTTTGGGGTACCACAGATACGCAGTATTTT. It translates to CASSVWGTTDTQYF.

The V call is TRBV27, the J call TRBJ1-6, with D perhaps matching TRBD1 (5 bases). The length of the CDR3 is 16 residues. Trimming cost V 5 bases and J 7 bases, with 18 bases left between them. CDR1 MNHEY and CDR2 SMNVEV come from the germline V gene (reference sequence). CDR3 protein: CASSQLSSGGNSPLHF. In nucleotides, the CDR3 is TGTGCCAGCAGTCAGCTGTCGTCGGGGGGGAATTCACCCCTCCACTTT.

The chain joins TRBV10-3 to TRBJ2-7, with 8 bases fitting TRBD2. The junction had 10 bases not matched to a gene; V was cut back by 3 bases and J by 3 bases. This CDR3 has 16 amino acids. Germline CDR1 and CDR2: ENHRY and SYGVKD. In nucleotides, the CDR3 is TGTGCCATCAGTGACCGGGAGGGCGCCCATGACTACGAGCAGTACTTC. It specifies CAISDREGAHDYEQYF.

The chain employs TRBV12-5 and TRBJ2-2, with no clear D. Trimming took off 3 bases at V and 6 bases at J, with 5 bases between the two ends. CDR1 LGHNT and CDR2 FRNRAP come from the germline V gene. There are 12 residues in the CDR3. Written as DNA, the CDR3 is TGTGCTAGTGGTTTTTCCGCCGGGGAGCTGTTTTTT. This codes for CASGFSAGELFF.

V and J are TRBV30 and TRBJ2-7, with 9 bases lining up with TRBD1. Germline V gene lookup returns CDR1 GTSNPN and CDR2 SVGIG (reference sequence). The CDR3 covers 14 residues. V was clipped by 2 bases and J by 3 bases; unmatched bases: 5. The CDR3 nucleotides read TGTGCCTGGAGTCTCGGGACAGGGAACTACGAGCAGTACTTC. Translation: CAWSLGTGNYEQYF.

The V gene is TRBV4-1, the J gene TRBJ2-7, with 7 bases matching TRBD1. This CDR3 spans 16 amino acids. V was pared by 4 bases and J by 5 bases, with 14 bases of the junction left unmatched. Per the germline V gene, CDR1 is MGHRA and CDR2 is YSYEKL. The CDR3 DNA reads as TGCGCCAGCAGCCTTCAACCGGGACAGAGGGGCCACGAGCAGTACTTC. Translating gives CASSLQPGQRGHEQYF.

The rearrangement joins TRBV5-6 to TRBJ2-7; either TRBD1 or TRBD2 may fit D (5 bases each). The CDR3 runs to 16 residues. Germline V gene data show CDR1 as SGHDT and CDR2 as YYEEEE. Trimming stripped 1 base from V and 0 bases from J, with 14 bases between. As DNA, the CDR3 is TGTGCCAGCAGCTTGTGGGGGTCAGCAGACTCCTACGAGCAGTACTTC. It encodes CASSLWGSADSYEQYF.

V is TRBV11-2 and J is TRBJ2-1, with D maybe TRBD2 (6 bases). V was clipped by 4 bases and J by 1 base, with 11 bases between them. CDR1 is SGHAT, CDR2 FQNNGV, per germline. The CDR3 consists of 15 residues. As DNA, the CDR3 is TGTGCCAGCAGCTCGCGGGAAGCATCCTACAATGAGCAGTTCTTC. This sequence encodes CASSSREASYNEQFF.

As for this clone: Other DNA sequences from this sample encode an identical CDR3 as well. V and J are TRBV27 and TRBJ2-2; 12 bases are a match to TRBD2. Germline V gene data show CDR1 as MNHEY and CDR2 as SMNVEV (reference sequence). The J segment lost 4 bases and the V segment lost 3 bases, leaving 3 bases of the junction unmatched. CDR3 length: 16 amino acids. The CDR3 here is CASSLLAGGSTGELFF. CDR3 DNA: TGTGCCAGCAGTTTGCTAGCGGGAGGGAGCACCGGGGAGCTGTTTTTT.

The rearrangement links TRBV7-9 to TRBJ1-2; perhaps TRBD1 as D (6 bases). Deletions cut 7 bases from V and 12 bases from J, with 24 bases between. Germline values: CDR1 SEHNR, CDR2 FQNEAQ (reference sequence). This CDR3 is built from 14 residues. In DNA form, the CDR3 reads TGTGCCAGCATCCAGCTGACTCCGGGACAAGGAAACACCTTC. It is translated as CASIQLTPGQGNTF. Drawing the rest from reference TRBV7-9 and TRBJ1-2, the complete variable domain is DTGVSQNPRHKITKRGQNVTFRCDPISEHNRLYWYRQTLGQGPEFLTYFQNEAQLEKSRLLSDRFSAERPKGSFSTLEIQRTEQGDSAMYLCASIQLTPGQGNTFGSGTRLTVV.

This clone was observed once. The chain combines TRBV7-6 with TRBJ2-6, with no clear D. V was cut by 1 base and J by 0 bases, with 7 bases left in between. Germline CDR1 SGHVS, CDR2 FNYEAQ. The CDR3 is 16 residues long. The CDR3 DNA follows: TGTGCCAGCAGCTTAGAAGTGGGCTCTGGGGCCAACGTCCTGACTTTC. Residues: CASSLEVGSGANVLTF.

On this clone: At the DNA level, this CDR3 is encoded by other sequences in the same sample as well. The CDR3 loop reads CASSSTGGSYEQYF. The CDR3 coding sequence is TGTGCCAGCAGTTCGACAGGGGGCAGCTACGAGCAGTACTTC. The chain uses TRBV28 and TRBJ2-7, with TRBD1 matching 10 bases. This CDR3 is 14 amino acids long. Germline V gene lookup returns CDR1 MDHEN and CDR2 SYDVKM. V gave up 4 bases and J gave up 3 bases; unmatched junction bases: 3.

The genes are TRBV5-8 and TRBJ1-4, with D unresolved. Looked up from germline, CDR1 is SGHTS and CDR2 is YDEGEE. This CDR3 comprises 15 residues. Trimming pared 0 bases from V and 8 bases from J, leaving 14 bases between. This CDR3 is CASSLGGWGFEKLFF. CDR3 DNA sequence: TGTGCCAGCAGCTTGGGAGGCTGGGGATTCGAAAAACTGTTTTTT. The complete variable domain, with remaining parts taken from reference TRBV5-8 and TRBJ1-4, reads EAGVTQSPTHLIKTRGQQATLRCSPISGHTSVYWYQQALGLGLQFLLWYDEGEERNRGNFPPRFSGRQFPNYSSELNVNALELEDSALYLCASSLGGWGFEKLFFGSGTQLSVL.

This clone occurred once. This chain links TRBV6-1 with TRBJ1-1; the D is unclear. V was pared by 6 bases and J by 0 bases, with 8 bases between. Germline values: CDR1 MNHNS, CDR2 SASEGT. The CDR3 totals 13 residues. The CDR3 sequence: CASRPILNTEAFF. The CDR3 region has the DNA TGTGCCAGCAGGCCGATACTGAACACTGAAGCTTTCTTT.

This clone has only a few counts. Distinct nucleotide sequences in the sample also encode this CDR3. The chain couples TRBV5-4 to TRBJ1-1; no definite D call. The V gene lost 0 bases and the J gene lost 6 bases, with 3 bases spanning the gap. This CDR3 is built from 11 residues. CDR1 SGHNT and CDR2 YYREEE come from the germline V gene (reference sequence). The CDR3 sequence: CASSLGAEAFF. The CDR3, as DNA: TGTGCCAGCAGCTTGGGGGCTGAAGCTTTCTTT.

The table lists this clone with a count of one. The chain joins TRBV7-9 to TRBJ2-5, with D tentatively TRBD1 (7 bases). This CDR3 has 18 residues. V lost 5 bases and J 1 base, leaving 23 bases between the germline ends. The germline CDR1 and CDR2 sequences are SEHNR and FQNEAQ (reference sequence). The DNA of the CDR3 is TGTGCCAGCAGCAGTGACAGGGAGGAAAGCGGGCTCCAAGAGACCCAGTACTTC. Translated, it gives CASSSDREESGLQETQYF. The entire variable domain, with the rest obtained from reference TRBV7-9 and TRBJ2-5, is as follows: DTGVSQNPRHKITKRGQNVTFRCDPISEHNRLYWYRQTLGQGPEFLTYFQNEAQLEKSRLLSDRFSAERPKGSFSTLEIQRTEQGDSAMYLCASSSDREESGLQETQYFGPGTRLLVL.

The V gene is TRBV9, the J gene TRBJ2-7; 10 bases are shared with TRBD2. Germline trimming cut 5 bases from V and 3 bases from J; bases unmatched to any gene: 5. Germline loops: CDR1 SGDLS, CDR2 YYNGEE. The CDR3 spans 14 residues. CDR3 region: CASSLAGERYEQYF. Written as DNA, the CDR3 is TGTGCCAGCAGTCTAGCGGGGGAGCGCTACGAGCAGTACTTC.

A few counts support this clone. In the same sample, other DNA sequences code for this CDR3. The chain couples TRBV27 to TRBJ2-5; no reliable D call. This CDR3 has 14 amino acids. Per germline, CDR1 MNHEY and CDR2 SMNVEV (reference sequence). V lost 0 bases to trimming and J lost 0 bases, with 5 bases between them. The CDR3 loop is CASSLSGYQETQYF. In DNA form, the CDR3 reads TGTGCCAGCAGTTTATCAGGGTACCAAGAGACCCAGTACTTC.

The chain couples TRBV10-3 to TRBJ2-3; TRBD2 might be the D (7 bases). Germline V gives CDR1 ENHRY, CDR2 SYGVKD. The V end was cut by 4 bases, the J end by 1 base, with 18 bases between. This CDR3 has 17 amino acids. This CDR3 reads CAISGTRKGGGTDTQYF. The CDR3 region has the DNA TGTGCCATCAGTGGGACCAGGAAAGGGGGGGGCACAGATACGCAGTATTTT.

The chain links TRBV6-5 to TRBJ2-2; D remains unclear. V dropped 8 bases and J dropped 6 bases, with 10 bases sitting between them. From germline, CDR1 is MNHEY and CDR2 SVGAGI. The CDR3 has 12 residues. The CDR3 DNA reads TGTGCCAGCGAAGGCCGTTCCGGGGAGCTGTTTTTT. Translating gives CASEGRSGELFF.

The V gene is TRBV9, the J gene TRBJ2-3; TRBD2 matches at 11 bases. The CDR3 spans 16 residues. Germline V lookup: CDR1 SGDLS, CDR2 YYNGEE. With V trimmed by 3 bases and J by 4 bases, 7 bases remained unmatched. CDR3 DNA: TGTGCCAGCAGCGACCTAGCGGGGGGAACCCCAGATACGCAGTATTTT. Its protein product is CASSDLAGGTPDTQYF.